This is a list of T cell receptor beta chains from one sample in a study of patients and donors after allogeneic stem cell transplantation. TCRdb re-called the RT-PCR reads through MiXCR, storing one row per CDR3 protein. The table records about 87,000 distinct CDR3 sequences, just under 5% of them present only once. Sequences were obtained from blood, either unsorted or a sorted T cell fraction (not recorded which). All receptors come from a human donor who was either an allogeneic HSCT recipient or a stem cell or donor lymphocyte infusion donor (not recorded which). It is not recorded whose cells these are; they may come from a transplant donor. Each CDR3 is given with its conserved first and last residue. Each record gives: V gene, J gene, clone size, D gene, CDR3 DNA, CDR3 protein. The D gene is left open where the match is weak. Size tells how often a clone was seen (once, few, many) or the class of an expanded clone, and some rows leave it out.

TRBV18	TRBJ2-1	many	NA	TGTGCCAGCTCCCCACGAGAGGGTAGGGATGAGCAGTTCTTC	CASSPREGRDEQFF
TRBV7-9	TRBJ2-7	many	TRBD2	TGTGCCAGCAGCCACTGGGAGATCGGGGGGTACGAGCAGTACTTC	CASSHWEIGGYEQYF
TRBV21-1	TRBJ2-3	few	NA	TGTGCCAGCAGCAAAGTTGTAGATACGCAGTATTTT	CASSKVVDTQYF
TRBV7-3	TRBJ2-3	many	NA	TGTGCCAGCAGCTTGGACGGTCAGACAGATACGCAGTATTTT	CASSLDGQTDTQYF
TRBV29-1	TRBJ2-5	many	TRBD2	TGCAGCGTTGAAGAGGGACTAGCGGGAGAGACCCAGTACTTC	CSVEEGLAGETQYF
TRBV7-7	TRBJ2-5	NA	TRBD2	TGTGCCAGCAGCTTAGGGACTAGCGGGATAGAGACCCAGTACTTC	CASSLGTSGIETQYF
TRBV20-1	TRBJ2-7	few	NA	TGCAGTGCCTACCAATTGTACGAGCAGTACTTC	CSAYQLYEQYF
TRBV20-1	TRBJ2-3	many	TRBD2	TGCAGTGCTAGAGATGTAGCGGGAGTGGGAACAGATACGCAGTATTTT	CSARDVAGVGTDTQYF
TRBV18	TRBJ2-7	many	TRBD2	TGTGCCAGCTCAGCACCGGGGGGGGTCGAGCAGTACTTC	CASSAPGGVEQYF
TRBV19	TRBJ2-5	many	TRBD2	TGTGCCAGTAGTTCAGCGGGAGGATTCTTCCAAGAGACCCAGTACTTC	CASSSAGGFFQETQYF
TRBV19	TRBJ2-7	few	TRBD1	TGTGCCAGTAGAGTTTCGACAGGGAAACAGTACGAGCAGTACTTC	CASRVSTGKQYEQYF
TRBV5-1	TRBJ2-1	many	TRBD2	TGCGCCAGCAGCTTGGGACTAGCGGGAGGCAATGAGCAGTTCTTC	CASSLGLAGGNEQFF
TRBV7-2	TRBJ2-5	NA	TRBD1	TGTGCCAGCAGCTTAAGGACAGGGTTACAAGAGACCCAGTACTTC	CASSLRTGLQETQYF
TRBV27	TRBJ1-3	many	NA	TGTGCCAGCAGGGGGTCGCGCTCTGGAAACACCATATATTTT	CASRGSRSGNTIYF
TRBV11-2	TRBJ1-6	many	NA	TGTGCCAGCAGCTTAGACCGTCTGGCTAATTCACCCCTCCACTTT	CASSLDRLANSPLHF
TRBV28	TRBJ2-3	medium-sized	TRBD2	TGTGCCACCCTGCTAGACGCGGGAGGCACAGATACGCAGTATTTT	CATLLDAGGTDTQYF
TRBV6-1	TRBJ1-6	many	NA	TGTGCCAGCAGTGGCCGGTCCCTGAATTCACCCCTCCACTTT	CASSGRSLNSPLHF
TRBV7-8	TRBJ2-3	few	NA	TGTGCCAGCAGCCCCCAGGGCCCCACCGGATCGCAGTATTTT	CASSPQGPTGSQYF
TRBV13	TRBJ2-7	many	TRBD1	TGTGCCAGCAGCTACACCCGGGACAGAGTCTACGAGCAGTACTTC	CASSYTRDRVYEQYF
TRBV3-1	TRBJ2-3	many	NA	TGTGCCAGCAACACCAGGGGAGATACGCAGTATTTT	CASNTRGDTQYF
TRBV11-2	TRBJ1-1	many	NA	TGTGCCAGCAGCCCCAGCGGAGTGGCTTTCTTT	CASSPSGVAFF
TRBV7-9	TRBJ2-3	many	NA	TGTGCCAGCAGCTTAATGACGGGAAGCACAGATACGCAGTATTTT	CASSLMTGSTDTQYF
TRBV6-5	TRBJ1-6	many	NA	TGTGCCAGCAGTTATAGGCAGCCGTATAATTCACCCCTCCACTTT	CASSYRQPYNSPLHF
TRBV5-1	TRBJ1-6	many	TRBD1	TGCGCCAGCAGATCGGGACAGGGGTATAATTCACCCCTCCACTTT	CASRSGQGYNSPLHF
TRBV12-3/TRBV12-4	TRBJ2-7	medium-sized	TRBD2	TGTGCCAGCAGTTCTCCCCGCACTAGCGGGGGCGGGGAGCAGTACTTC	CASSSPRTSGGGEQYF
TRBV5-1	TRBJ2-7	many	NA	TGCGCCAGCAGCTTGGATGAATACTACGAGCAGTACTTC	CASSLDEYYEQYF
TRBV9	TRBJ2-7	many	NA	TGTGCCAGCAGCGTAGAAAGCTCATTTGGATACGAGCAGTACTTC	CASSVESSFGYEQYF
TRBV7-8	TRBJ1-5	many	NA	TGTGCCAGCAGCTTATCGGGTCGGGAAACCAATCAGCCCCAGCATTTT	CASSLSGRETNQPQHF
TRBV29-1	TRBJ1-1	many	NA	TGCAGCGTTGGGGGGGTGGGCACTGAAGCTTTCTTT	CSVGGVGTEAFF
TRBV7-9	TRBJ2-3	few	NA	TGTGCCAGCAGCTTAGGGACTAGCACAGATACGCAGTATTTT	CASSLGTSTDTQYF
TRBV28	TRBJ2-2	many	TRBD1	TGTGCCAGCAGTAGCTTCCGGGACAGGGGGGGCACCGGGGAGCTGTTTTTT	CASSSFRDRGGTGELFF
TRBV3-1	TRBJ1-2	few	NA	TGTGCCAGCAGCCAGACAGCGCTCCGGGGCTACACCTTC	CASSQTALRGYTF
TRBV20-1	TRBJ1-2	many	TRBD1	TGCAGTGCTAGTCCAGGGGGCAAAGAGAATGGCTACACCTTC	CSASPGGKENGYTF
TRBV9	TRBJ1-1	many	NA	TGTGCCAGCAGCGTAGGGGCGGATAACACTGAAGCTTTCTTT	CASSVGADNTEAFF
TRBV28	TRBJ1-5	NA	NA	TGTGCCAGCCGGGAGGTCAATCAGCCCCAGCATTTT	CASREVNQPQHF
TRBV5-1	TRBJ1-5	many	NA	TGCGCCAGCAGCTTGGAGGCAGGGTCCGCCTCGCCCCAGCATTTT	CASSLEAGSASPQHF
TRBV20-1	TRBJ1-5	many	NA	TGCAGTGCTAGAGAAGGGCCTAGCAATCAGCCCCAGCATTTT	CSAREGPSNQPQHF
TRBV5-1	TRBJ2-5	NA	NA	TGCGCCAGCAGCTTGGGTCGAGGGGGAATAGGCGAGACCCAGTACTTC	CASSLGRGGIGETQYF
TRBV5-1	TRBJ2-2	many	TRBD2	TGCGCCAGCAGCCCCTTGACTAGCGGGACCGGGGAGCTGTTTTTT	CASSPLTSGTGELFF
TRBV20-1	TRBJ2-7	many	NA	TGCAGTGCCGGAAAAAGGACAGACGAGCAGTACTTC	CSAGKRTDEQYF